This T cell receptor (beta chain) was sequenced for a study of shared clonotypes between healthy human individuals. Authors' methods: Filtering differed because ImmunoSEQ produced junction-only sequences that carried no quality scores. The method was immunoSEQ multiplex PCR; TCRdb's version includes in-frame clones alone and lacks a portion of them. V and J calls and clone size are those listed in that table; D and trimming were worked out from the DNA. The sample has around 620,000 clones; 85% to 95% are singletons. The CDR3 is 14 amino acids. The trim removed 5 bases at V and 3 bases at J, leaving 6 bases unmatched. The germline V gene encodes CDR1 SGHAT and CDR2 FQDESV (reference sequence). Positively selected for CCR7, the CD45RO-negative cells used as naive CD8 cells excluded terminally differentiated effector memory CD45RA+ cells. Adult donors, all healthy and HIV-negative, had no recent acute infections or vaccinations.

Remarks on this clone: Its antigen remains unidentified.

Study findings and constraints: Generally, naive subsets came out with larger estimated richness than memory subsets.

Sequencing was done on a sample of naive CD8+ T cells sorted from blood. The chain carries TRBV11-1 and TRBJ2-7; 8 bases are a match to TRBD1. This sequence originates from a woman in her 30s in good health. This CDR3 is CASSKGQGGYEQYF. CDR3 DNA: TGTGCCAGCAGCAAAGGACAGGGTGGCTACGAGCAGTACTTC. Variable domain in full (rest from reference TRBV11-1 and TRBJ2-7): EAEVAQSPRYKITEKSQAVAFWCDPISGHATLYWYRQILGQGPELLVQFQDESVVDDSQLPKDRFSAERLKGVDSTLKIQPAELGDSAMYLCASSKGQGGYEQYFGPGTRLTVT.